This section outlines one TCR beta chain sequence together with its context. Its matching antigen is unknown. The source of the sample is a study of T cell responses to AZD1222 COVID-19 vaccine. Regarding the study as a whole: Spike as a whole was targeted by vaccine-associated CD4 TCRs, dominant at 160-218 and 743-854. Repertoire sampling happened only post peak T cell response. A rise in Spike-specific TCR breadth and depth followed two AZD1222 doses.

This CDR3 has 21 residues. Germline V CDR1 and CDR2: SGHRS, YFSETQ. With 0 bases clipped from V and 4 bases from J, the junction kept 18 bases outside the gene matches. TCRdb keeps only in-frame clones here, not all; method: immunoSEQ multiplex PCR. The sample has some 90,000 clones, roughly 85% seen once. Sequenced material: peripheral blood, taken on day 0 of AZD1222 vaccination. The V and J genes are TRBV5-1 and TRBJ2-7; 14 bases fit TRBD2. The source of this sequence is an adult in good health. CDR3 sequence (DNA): TGCGCCAGCAGCTTGGGACCAGGGGGCGCGGGACTAGCGGGAGCTAAATACGAGCAGTACTTC. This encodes CASSLGPGGAGLAGAKYEQYF.